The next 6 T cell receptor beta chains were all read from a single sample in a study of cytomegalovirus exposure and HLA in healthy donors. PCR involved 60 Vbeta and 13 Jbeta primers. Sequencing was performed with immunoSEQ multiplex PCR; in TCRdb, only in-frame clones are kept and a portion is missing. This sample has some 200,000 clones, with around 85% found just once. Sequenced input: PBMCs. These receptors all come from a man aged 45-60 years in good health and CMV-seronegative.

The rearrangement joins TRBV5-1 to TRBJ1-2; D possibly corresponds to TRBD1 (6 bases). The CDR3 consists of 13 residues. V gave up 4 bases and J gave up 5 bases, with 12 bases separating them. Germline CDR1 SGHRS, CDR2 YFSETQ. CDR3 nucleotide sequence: TGCGCCAGCAGCCTGGACAGTAATTATGGCTACACCTTC. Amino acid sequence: CASSLDSNYGYTF.

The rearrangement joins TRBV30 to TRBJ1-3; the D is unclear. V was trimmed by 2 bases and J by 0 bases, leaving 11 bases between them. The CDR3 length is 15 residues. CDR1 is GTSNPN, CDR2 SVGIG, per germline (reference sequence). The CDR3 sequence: CAWSRSSSSGNTIYF. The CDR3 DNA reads TGTGCCTGGAGTAGATCCTCCAGCTCTGGAAACACCATATATTTT.

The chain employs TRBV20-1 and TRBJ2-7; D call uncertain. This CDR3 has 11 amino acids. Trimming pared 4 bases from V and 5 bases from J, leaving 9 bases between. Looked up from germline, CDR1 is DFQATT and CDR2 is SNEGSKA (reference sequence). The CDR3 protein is CSAIRLDEQYF. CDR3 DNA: TGCAGTGCTATCAGACTTGACGAGCAGTACTTC.

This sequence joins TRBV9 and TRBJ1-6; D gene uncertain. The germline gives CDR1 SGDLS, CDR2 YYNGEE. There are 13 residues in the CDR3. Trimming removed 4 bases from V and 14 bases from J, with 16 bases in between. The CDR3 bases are TGTGCCAGCAGCTCACGCCGGGAGACCGCCCTCCACTTT. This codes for CASSSRRETALHF.

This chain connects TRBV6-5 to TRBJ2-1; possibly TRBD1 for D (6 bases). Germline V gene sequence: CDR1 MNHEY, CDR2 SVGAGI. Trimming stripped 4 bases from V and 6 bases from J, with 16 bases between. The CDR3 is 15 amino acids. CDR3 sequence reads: CASSSTGFKGNEQFF. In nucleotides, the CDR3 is TGTGCCAGCAGTTCAACAGGGTTCAAGGGCAATGAGCAGTTCTTC.

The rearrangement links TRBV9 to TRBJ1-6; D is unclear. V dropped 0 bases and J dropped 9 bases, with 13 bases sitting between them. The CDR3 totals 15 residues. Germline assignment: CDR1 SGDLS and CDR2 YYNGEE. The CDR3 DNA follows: TGTGCCAGCAGCGTAGATGAGGTTTCAGTTTCACCCCTCCACTTT. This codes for CASSVDEVSVSPLHF. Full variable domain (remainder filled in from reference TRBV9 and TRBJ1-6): DSGVTQTPKHLITATGQRVTLRCSPRSGDLSVYWYQQSLDQGLQFLIQYYNGEERAKGNILERFSAQQFPDLHSELNLSSLELGDSALYFCASSVDEVSVSPLHFGNGTRLTVT.